The 20 T cell receptor beta chains below come from one sample, sequenced in a study of blood T cell repertoires in COVID-19. Sequenced by immunoSEQ multiplex PCR; TCRdb stores in-frame clones only, minus some. The sample gives 200,000 to 250,000 clones, about 80% of which show up once; 1.8% is in the top ten. The sequenced material came from PBMCs or T cells enriched from blood (not recorded which). The receptors stem from a man in his 60s who had recovered from COVID-19.

This chain joins TRBV4-3 and TRBJ1-1, with TRBD1 identical over 12 bases. CDR3 length: 19 residues. Germline values: CDR1 LGHNA, CDR2 YSLEER. Trimming took 0 bases from V and 5 from J; bases not matched to a gene: 13. This CDR3 is CASSQDLPGTGGWGTEAFF. The CDR3 DNA is TGCGCCAGCAGCCAAGATCTTCCCGGGACAGGGGGCTGGGGAACTGAAGCTTTCTTT.

The J gene is TRBJ2-7, the V gene TRBV27; 9 nucleotides match TRBD2. There are 21 residues in the CDR3. Looked up from germline, CDR1 is MNHEY and CDR2 is SMNVEV (reference sequence). The J segment lost 5 bases and the V segment lost 4 bases, leaving 27 bases of the junction unmatched. CDR3 in amino acids: CASSSPPHLLRPSGGLHEQYF. In nucleotides, the CDR3 is TGTGCCAGCAGTTCCCCCCCACACCTCCTAAGACCCAGCGGGGGGCTCCACGAGCAGTACTTC.

This clone came up a few times. The V call is TRBV6-5, the J call TRBJ2-3; maybe TRBD2 (6 bases). V lost 6 bases and J 2 bases, leaving 12 bases between the germline ends. This CDR3 is built from 14 residues. Germline V lookup: CDR1 MNHEY, CDR2 SVGAGI. The CDR3 loop is CASRTGETTDTQYF. The CDR3 bases are TGTGCCAGCAGAACGGGGGAAACCACAGATACGCAGTATTTT.

This chain uses TRBV30 with TRBJ1-4, with unresolved D. The germline gives CDR1 GTSNPN, CDR2 SVGIG (reference sequence). The CDR3 totals 14 residues. V was cut by 2 bases and J by 0 bases, with 7 bases left in between. Written as DNA, the CDR3 is TGTGCCTGGAGTTTCCGGTCAACTAATGAAAAACTGTTTTTT. Translation gives CAWSFRSTNEKLFF.

The chain employs TRBV27 and TRBJ1-5; D may be TRBD1 (5 bases). Trimming shortened V by 2 bases and J by 5 bases, and 13 bases separated the two germline ends. This CDR3 contains 15 residues. Germline values: CDR1 MNHEY, CDR2 SMNVEV (reference sequence). CDR3: CASSLTGRNDQPQHF. CDR3 in DNA: TGTGCCAGCAGTTTAACAGGCCGAAATGATCAGCCCCAGCATTTT.

This clone was counted once. The rearrangement joins TRBV19 to TRBJ2-5; 8 positions match TRBD1. Germline CDR1 LNHDA, CDR2 SQIVND (reference sequence). CDR3 length: 14 residues. Trimming removed 4 bases from V and 5 bases from J; junction bases left unmatched: 6. The CDR3 loop reads CASSTGQGWETQYF. The CDR3, as DNA: TGTGCCAGTAGTACCGGACAGGGCTGGGAGACCCAGTACTTC.

The rearrangement uses TRBV5-1 and TRBJ2-1; possibly TRBD1 for D (6 bases). The CDR3 has 15 residues. Between the trimmed V and J ends, which lost 4 bases and 5 bases, there was a span of 16 bases. The germline V gene encodes CDR1 SGHRS and CDR2 YFSETQ. The CDR3 sequence: CASSLKGTLNNEQFF. The CDR3 DNA follows: TGCGCCAGCAGCCTAAAAGGGACACTAAACAATGAGCAGTTCTTC.

The CDR3 nucleotides are TGTGCCAGCAGAGAAACCAGCTACAATGAGCAGTTCTTC. Its protein product is CASRETSYNEQFF. This rearrangement joins TRBV2 to TRBJ2-1; unclear D gene. V was cut by 6 bases and J by 3 bases, with 9 bases left in between. In germline, CDR1 is SNHLY, CDR2 FYNNEI. This CDR3 comprises 13 residues.

V and J are TRBV19 and TRBJ2-2; weak D call: TRBD1 (6 bases). This CDR3 is built from 14 residues. CDR1 is LNHDA, CDR2 SQIVND, per germline (reference sequence). V was pared by 5 bases and J by 4 bases, with 11 bases between. The CDR3 reads CASSWGRFTGELFF. CDR3 nucleotides: TGTGCCAGTAGTTGGGGGCGCTTCACCGGGGAGCTGTTTTTT.

The chain joins TRBV18 to TRBJ1-3; D remains ambiguous. The V and J ends lost 3 bases and 0 bases respectively, with 15 bases between them. CDR3 length: 17 residues. Germline V gives CDR1 KGHSH, CDR2 LQKENI. In DNA, the CDR3 is TGTGCCAGCTCACCGAGCGCGGCCAGCGTCTCTGGAAACACCATATATTTT. Amino acid sequence: CASSPSAASVSGNTIYF.

The chain carries TRBV21-1 and TRBJ1-5; the D segment call TRBD1 is taken from the table without a DNA check. TRBV21-1 is shown as a pseudogene. The CDR3 spans 14 residues. This CDR3 reads CASSKSTGHQPQHF. The CDR3 DNA sequence: TGTGCCAGCAGCAAAAGTACAGGACATCAGCCCCAGCATTTT.

The genes are TRBV11-3 and TRBJ2-7; 8 bases match TRBD1. The germline gives CDR1 SGHNT, CDR2 YENEEA. The V and J ends lost 3 bases and 3 bases, in that order; junction bases with no gene match: 1. The CDR3 is 13 residues long. CDR3 in amino acids: CASSFDRGYEQYF. The CDR3, as DNA: TGTGCCAGCAGCTTCGACAGGGGCTACGAGCAGTACTTC.

The CDR3: CASSPGTHVDGYTF. The CDR3, as DNA: TGTGCCAGCAGCCCCGGGACTCATGTGGATGGCTACACCTTC. J is TRBJ1-2 and V is TRBV7-8, with TRBD1 as a possible D gene (5 bases). The V end was cut by 5 bases, the J end by 6 bases, with 16 bases between. Germline-derived CDR1 and CDR2 are SGHVS and FQNEAQ. The CDR3 spans 14 residues.

The rearrangement links TRBV2 to TRBJ1-4, with D possibly being TRBD1 (6 bases). V gave up 5 bases and J gave up 0 bases, with 13 bases separating them. Per germline, CDR1 SNHLY and CDR2 FYNNEI. The CDR3 runs to 16 residues. The CDR3 bases are TGTGCCAGCAGTCAAGGACAGAGAACAACTAATGAAAAACTGTTTTTT. Its translation is CASSQGQRTTNEKLFF. The variable domain in full, with the rest retrieved from reference TRBV2 and TRBJ1-4, is EPEVTQTPSHQVTQMGQEVILRCVPISNHLYFYWYRQILGQKVEFLVSFYNNEISEKSEIFDDQFSVERPDGSNFTLKIRSTKLEDSAMYFCASSQGQRTTNEKLFFGSGTQLSVL.

The chain is built from TRBV20-1 and TRBJ2-7; D is possibly TRBD1 (5 bases). The germline V gene has CDR1 DFQATT and CDR2 SNEGSKA (reference sequence). Trimming left V 3 bases short and J 4 bases short, with 16 bases between. This CDR3 region has 14 residues. The DNA of the CDR3 is TGCAGTGCTAGTCTCCTGGGAAGGGGATACGAGCAGTACTTC. It yields the protein CSASLLGRGYEQYF.

As regards this clone: Different DNA sequences within this sample yield the same CDR3. This rearrangement joins TRBV5-1 to TRBJ1-1, with 8 bases fitting TRBD1. CDR3 size: 13 residues. Unmatched junction bases numbered 4, after V lost 4 bases and J lost 5 bases. Germline values: CDR1 SGHRS, CDR2 YFSETQ. CDR3 amino acids: CASSPGQGTEAFF. Here the CDR3 DNA reads TGCGCCAGCAGCCCCGGACAGGGTACTGAAGCTTTCTTT.

The gene calls are TRBV7-8 and TRBJ1-2, with a tentative D call TRBD1 (6 bases). V was clipped by 6 bases and J by 2 bases, with 10 bases between them. CDR1 and CDR2 (germline): SGHVS, FQNEAQ. CDR3 length equals 13 residues. The CDR3 nucleotides read TGTGCCAGCAGTTCCGGACAGAACTATGGCTACACCTTC. It codes for CASSSGQNYGYTF.

This chain links TRBV20-1 with TRBJ2-3; 9 bases are shared with TRBD2. This CDR3 spans 15 amino acids. V lost 3 bases, J lost 0 bases, and 4 bases stayed unmatched. Germline V gene sequence: CDR1 DFQATT, CDR2 SNEGSKA (reference sequence). As DNA, the CDR3 is TGCAGTGCTAGTGGCGGGGGGGCTAGCACAGATACGCAGTATTTT. It specifies CSASGGGASTDTQYF.

The chain couples TRBV18 to TRBJ2-7, with TRBD1 identical over 9 bases. The germline V gene encodes CDR1 KGHSH and CDR2 LQKENI. CDR3 length: 16 amino acids. V dropped 3 bases and J dropped 3; count of bases not matched to a gene: 9. CDR3 protein: CASSPLGTGLFYEQYF. The CDR3 DNA follows: TGTGCCAGCTCACCCCTGGGGACAGGGCTCTTCTACGAGCAGTACTTC.

This clone has just one count. The CDR3 sequence is CAISEGSVQATNEKLFF. In DNA form, the CDR3 reads TGTGCCATCAGTGAGGGCAGCGTACAGGCAACTAATGAAAAACTGTTTTTT. The chain carries TRBV10-3 and TRBJ1-4, with a weak D call TRBD1 (5 bases). CDR3 length: 17 amino acids. Germline CDR1 is ENHRY and CDR2 is SYGVKD. V was clipped by 2 bases and J by 0 bases, with 13 bases between them.